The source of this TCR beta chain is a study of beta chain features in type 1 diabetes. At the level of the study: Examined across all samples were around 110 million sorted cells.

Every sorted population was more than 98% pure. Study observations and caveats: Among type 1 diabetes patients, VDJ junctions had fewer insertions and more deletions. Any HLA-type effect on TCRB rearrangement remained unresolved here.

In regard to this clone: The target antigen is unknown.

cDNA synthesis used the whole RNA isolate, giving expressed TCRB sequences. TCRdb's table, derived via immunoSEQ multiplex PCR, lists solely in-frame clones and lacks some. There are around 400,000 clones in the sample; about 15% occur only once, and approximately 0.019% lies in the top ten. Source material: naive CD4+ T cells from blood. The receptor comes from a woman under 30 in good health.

The CDR3 region is CASSSRQSGETQYF. CDR3 DNA sequence: TGCGCCAGCAGCTCTAGACAGTCAGGAGAGACCCAGTACTTC. This rearrangement joins TRBV5-1 to TRBJ2-5; D is perhaps TRBD1 (5 bases). With 3 bases removed from V and 4 bases from J, the gap between germline ends came to 13 bases. Germline CDR1 SGHRS, CDR2 YFSETQ. This CDR3 spans 14 amino acids.